Listed below are T cell receptor beta chains from one sample, sequenced in a study of T cells after yellow fever vaccination. TCRdb re-called the 5' RACE reads through MiXCR, storing one row per CDR3 protein. The sample includes 110,000 to 150,000 distinct CDR3 sequences, 5% to 8% of them seen just once. This material consisted of CD4+ T cells sorted from PBMCs, taken 10 days after the yellow fever booster vaccination. The receptors stem from a man aged 25-45 years who received the YFV17D yellow fever vaccine. The CDR3 runs from the conserved cysteine through the conserved F or W. The order of the fields is D gene, J gene, clone size, CDR3 length, V gene, CDR3 protein, CDR3 DNA. The D gene is left open where the match is weak. Part of the rows lack a size; the others show once, few, many or a class for expanded clones.

>TRBD2|TRBJ2-1|few|16|TRBV20-1
CCARDGSGRIYNEQFF
TGCTGTGCTAGAGATGGTAGCGGGAGGATATACAATGAGCAGTTCTTC
>TRBD1|TRBJ2-1|few|14|TRBV7-8
CASSRDRGGGEQFF
TGTGCCAGCAGTCGTGACAGGGGAGGTGGTGAGCAGTTCTTC
>.|TRBJ2-5|many|13|TRBV11-2
CASSGGLGETQYF
TGTGCCAGCAGCGGGGGACTTGGGGAGACCCAGTACTTC
>.|TRBJ2-7|many|12|TRBV5-1
CASSRNPYEQYF
TGCGCCAGCAGCCGAAATCCCTACGAGCAGTACTTC
>.|TRBJ1-2|many|15|TRBV6-5
CASSYPGQSDYGYTF
TGTGCCAGCAGTTACCCTGGACAGTCTGACTATGGCTACACCTTC
>.|TRBJ1-5|few|16|TRBV4-2
CASSQVEAISNQPQHF
TGTGCCAGCAGCCAAGTCGAGGCAATTAGCAATCAGCCCCAGCATTTT
>TRBD1|TRBJ2-5|many|13|TRBV15
CATSWGQLETQYF
TGTGCCACCAGCTGGGGACAGCTAGAGACCCAGTACTTC
>.|TRBJ2-5|.|15|TRBV28
CASSLAGSGKETQYF
TGTGCCAGCAGTTTAGCGGGATCGGGGAAAGAGACCCAGTACTTC
>TRBD1|TRBJ1-1|many|14|TRBV19
CASSSRGLGTEAFF
TGTGCCAGTAGTTCCAGGGGGCTTGGCACTGAAGCTTTCTTT
>.|TRBJ1-4|few|15|TRBV30
CACTRGGPDTPKLFF
TGTGCCTGTACGAGAGGGGGACCCGACACACCAAAACTGTTTTTT
>.|TRBJ2-5|.|14|TRBV18
CASWTASVGETQYF
TGTGCCTCCTGGACCGCCAGTGTAGGAGAGACCCAGTACTTC
>.|TRBJ2-7|.|12|TRBV20-1
CSAVEGTYEQYF
TGCAGTGCTGTTGAGGGGACCTACGAGCAGTACTTC
>.|TRBJ2-5|many|14|TRBV7-2
CASRLTPNQETQYF
TGTGCCAGCAGACTAACGCCGAACCAAGAGACCCAGTACTTC
>.|TRBJ2-1|few|15|TRBV19
CASSIARSSYNEQFF
TGTGCCAGTAGTATAGCAAGGTCCTCCTACAATGAGCAGTTCTTC
>.|TRBJ2-1|many|15|TRBV28
CASREQGVEYNEQFF
TGTGCCAGCAGGGAACAGGGCGTTGAATACAATGAGCAGTTCTTC
>.|TRBJ2-1|many|14|TRBV20-1
CSARRGKGRNEQFF
TGCAGTGCTAGAAGGGGGAAGGGGCGCAATGAGCAGTTCTTC
>TRBD2|TRBJ2-7|many|15|TRBV30
CAWSVGGGRADEQYF
TGTGCCTGGAGTGTAGGAGGCGGGAGGGCGGACGAGCAGTACTTC
>.|TRBJ2-7|many|15|TRBV7-8
CASSVTGGASYEQYF
TGTGCCAGCAGCGTGACAGGAGGGGCTTCCTACGAGCAGTACTTC
>TRBD2|TRBJ2-1|few|15|TRBV13
CASSVGLASYNEQFF
TGTGCCAGCAGCGTCGGACTAGCGTCCTACAATGAGCAGTTCTTC
>TRBD1|TRBJ2-1|many|13|TRBV6-1
CASRTTGTSEQFF
TGTGCCAGCAGAACGACAGGGACCTCGGAGCAGTTCTTC
>.|TRBJ2-4|many|17|TRBV3-1
CASSQVFVREAKNIQYF
TGTGCCAGCAGCCAAGTCTTCGTGCGCGAGGCCAAAAACATTCAGTACTTC
>.|TRBJ2-6|many|17|TRBV7-9
CASSTSVGRAAANVLTF
TGTGCCAGCAGCACCTCCGTGGGACGGGCTGCGGCCAACGTCCTGACTTTC
>.|TRBJ2-2|few|14|TRBV19
CATVQGPGTGELFF
TGTGCCACCGTTCAGGGCCCGGGAACCGGGGAGCTGTTTTTT
>TRBD2|TRBJ2-7|many|15|TRBV2
CASKNSLAGGSEQYF
TGTGCCAGCAAAAACTCACTAGCGGGAGGGAGCGAGCAGTACTTC
>TRBD2|TRBJ2-1|many|16|TRBV7-9
CASTQYRTSGYNEQFF
TGTGCCAGCACCCAGTATCGGACTAGCGGATACAATGAGCAGTTCTTC
>.|TRBJ2-5|.|13|TRBV7-8
CASSTLNWATQYF
TGTGCCAGCAGCACCCTAAATTGGGCGACCCAGTACTTC
>.|TRBJ2-4|once|13|TRBV20-1
CSARDPGSNIQYF
TGCAGTGCTAGAGATCCAGGGAGTAACATTCAGTACTTC
>.|TRBJ1-5|.|13|TRBV30
CAWSPWDDQPQHF
TGTGCCTGGAGTCCATGGGACGATCAGCCCCAGCATTTT
>.|TRBJ2-5|many|14|TRBV7-9
CASSLGGRQETQYF
TGTGCCAGCAGCTTAGGAGGTCGACAAGAGACCCAGTACTTC
>TRBD2|TRBJ2-7|.|15|TRBV3-1
CASSQTLAGGYEQYF
TGTGCCAGCAGCCAAACACTAGCGGGAGGATACGAGCAGTACTTC
>TRBD2|TRBJ2-3|many|15|TRBV5-1
CASSLGSGRTDTQYF
TGCGCCAGCAGCTTGGGTAGCGGGAGAACAGATACGCAGTATTTT
>.|TRBJ2-5|many|15|TRBV24-1
CATSDFGPTKETQYF
TGTGCCACCAGTGATTTCGGGCCGACTAAAGAGACCCAGTACTTC
>TRBD1|TRBJ1-5|many|15|TRBV5-1
CASRQGWGNNQPQHF
TGCGCCAGCCGACAGGGCTGGGGAAACAATCAGCCCCAGCATTTT
>.|TRBJ1-4|many|16|TRBV19
CASSPQGGGSDEKLFF
TGTGCCAGTAGTCCCCAGGGTGGCGGATCGGATGAAAAACTGTTTTTT
>TRBD1|TRBJ2-2|.|14|TRBV27
CASSLRQGPGELFF
TGTGCCAGCAGTTTGAGACAGGGGCCCGGGGAGCTGTTTTTT
>.|TRBJ2-7|many|14|TRBV28
CASTTGGLSYEQYF
TGTGCCAGCACCACCGGGGGGCTCTCCTACGAGCAGTACTTC
>TRBD1|TRBJ2-7|many|14|TRBV10-3
CAIRPGQRSYEQYF
TGTGCCATCAGGCCGGGACAGCGCTCCTACGAGCAGTACTTC
>.|TRBJ1-1|.|16|TRBV4-3
CASRKGGAGLNTEAFF
TGCGCCAGCAGAAAAGGAGGGGCAGGACTGAACACTGAAGCTTTCTTT
>.|TRBJ2-1|few|12|TRBV5-1
CASSWTWNEQFF
TGCGCCAGCAGCTGGACGTGGAATGAGCAGTTCTTC
>TRBD2|TRBJ2-3|many|15|TRBV7-2
CASSWAAGGTDTQYF
TGTGCCAGCAGCTGGGCGGCGGGAGGCACAGATACGCAGTATTTT
>.|TRBJ2-7|few|15|TRBV11-2
CASSLVGRGGFEQYF
TGTGCCAGCAGCTTAGTCGGCAGGGGTGGATTCGAGCAGTACTTC
>.|TRBJ2-5|many|12|TRBV20-1
CSASSWQETQYF
TGCAGTGCAAGTTCGTGGCAAGAGACCCAGTACTTC
>TRBD1|TRBJ2-5|few|14|TRBV5-1
CASSITGDRETQYF
TGCGCCAGCAGCATAACAGGGGATCGGGAGACCCAGTACTTC
>.|TRBJ1-1|many|13|TRBV7-2
CASSLQGKTEAFF
TGTGCCAGCAGCTTACAGGGAAAGACTGAAGCTTTCTTT
>.|TRBJ1-5|many|11|TRBV20-1
CSAREAAAQHF
TGCAGTGCTAGAGAGGCTGCGGCCCAGCATTTT
>.|TRBJ2-1|.|14|TRBV4-3
CASSQDGQHNEQFF
TGCGCCAGCAGCCAAGATGGACAGCACAATGAGCAGTTCTTC
>.|TRBJ1-1|many|12|TRBV20-1
CSATPRHTEAFF
TGCAGTGCTACCCCTCGTCACACTGAAGCTTTCTTT
>.|TRBJ2-7|many|17|TRBV7-9
CASSLGLLTGSAYEQYF
TGTGCCAGCAGCTTAGGCTTATTAACAGGATCCGCCTACGAGCAGTACTTC
>.|TRBJ1-2|.|12|TRBV7-2
CASSLRGGGYTF
TGTGCCAGCAGCTTACGGGGTGGTGGCTACACCTTC
>TRBD2|TRBJ2-3|few|17|TRBV7-3
CASSTDLAGGSTDTQYF
TGTGCCAGCAGCACCGATCTAGCGGGAGGCAGCACAGATACGCAGTATTTT
>.|TRBJ2-3|many|13|TRBV5-4
CASSDPPPDTQYF
TGTGCCAGCAGCGACCCTCCCCCAGATACGCAGTATTTT
>.|TRBJ2-7|few|14|TRBV20-1
CSASPSAHSYEQYF
TGCAGTGCTTCCCCTAGCGCACACTCCTACGAGCAGTACTTC
>.|TRBJ2-1|many|11|TRBV29-1
CSVEDLGEQFF
TGCAGCGTTGAAGATCTGGGTGAGCAGTTCTTC
>.|TRBJ2-1|many|15|TRBV18
CASSPGEALYNEQFF
TGTGCCAGCTCACCCGGGGAGGCACTATACAATGAGCAGTTCTTC
>.|TRBJ2-3|.|19|TRBV11-2
CASSSSFEIDRQSTDTQYF
TGTGCCAGCAGCTCATCATTTGAAATAGACCGACAAAGCACAGATACGCAGTATTTT
>.|TRBJ1-5|few|14|TRBV5-5
CASSLERYNQPQHF
TGTGCCAGCAGCTTGGAAAGGTACAATCAGCCCCAGCATTTT
>.|TRBJ2-2|many|16|TRBV3-1
CASSQGHNSNTGELFF
TGTGCCAGCAGCCAAGGTCATAACTCGAACACCGGGGAGCTGTTTTTT
>.|TRBJ1-4|.|15|TRBV3-1
CASSQEYQLGEKLFF
TGTGCCAGCAGCCAAGAGTACCAACTAGGGGAAAAACTGTTTTTT
>TRBD2|TRBJ2-1|.|16|TRBV5-4
CASSMGLVSSYNEQFF
TGTGCCAGCAGCATGGGACTAGTGTCTTCCTACAATGAGCAGTTCTTC